These T cell receptor beta chains were read from a single sample in a study of CD8+ T cells in alopecia areata. Generated by immunoSEQ multiplex PCR, the TCRdb table keeps only in-frame clones and is missing some. The table lists over 200,000 clones, over 60% of them singletons. Sequencing used CD4+ T cells sorted from blood, obtained at week 4, from a patient treated with tofacitinib. These receptor sequences come from a human donor with alopecia areata. Both conserved end residues are part of each CDR3. Each record gives: clone size, D gene, V gene, J gene, CDR3 DNA, CDR3 protein. D genes are given only for firm matches. Only part of the rows carry a size: once, few, many, or a class if the clone is expanded.

>-|-|TRBV30|TRBJ1-3
TGTGCCTGGAGTACATCATACACCATATATTTT
CAWSTSYTIYF
>-|TRBD1|TRBV29-1|TRBJ1-5
TGCAGCGCCGGGACAGGGAAGCAGCCCCAGCATTTT
CSAGTGKQPQHF
>once|-|TRBV9|TRBJ1-1
TGTGCCAGCAGCCCAGGGGAGTTGGGGGAAGCTTTCTTT
CASSPGELGEAFF
>once|-|TRBV7-9|TRBJ2-7
TGTGCCAGCAGCTTGACCCCCGGGGTAGGGTACTTC
CASSLTPGVGYF
>few|-|TRBV19|TRBJ2-5
TGTGCCAGTAGCAGGCTCGACGGTCGAGAGACCCAGTACTTC
CASSRLDGRETQYF
>-|-|TRBV19|TRBJ2-1
TGTGCCAGTAGGCGTCCTGGTACGTCCAATGAGCAGTTCTTC
CASRRPGTSNEQFF
>-|TRBD1|TRBV25-1|TRBJ2-2
TGTGCCAGCAGTAACAGGGGACCGGGGGAGCTGTTTTTT
CASSNRGPGELFF
>few|TRBD1|TRBV6-6|TRBJ2-3
TGTGCCAGCAGGCTTTCCGGGACAGGGGGAGATACGCAGTATTTT
CASRLSGTGGDTQYF
>few|-|TRBV9|TRBJ1-6
TGTGCCAGCAGCGGCAGGGACCTTGGGTCACCCCTCCACTTT
CASSGRDLGSPLHF
>-|-|TRBV15|TRBJ1-1
TGTGCCACGACAGGTCAAATGAACACTGAAGCTTTCTTT
CATTGQMNTEAFF
>-|TRBD1|TRBV30|TRBJ2-2
TGTGCCTGGAGTGTACGGGACAGGGACGCCGGGGAGCTGTTTTTT
CAWSVRDRDAGELFF
>-|-|TRBV7-2|TRBJ2-7
TGTGCCAGCAGCTTGCGCGGGGTAACGGGGGCGAAATACTACGAGCAGTACTTC
CASSLRGVTGAKYYEQYF
>-|-|TRBV29-1|TRBJ1-1
TGCAGCGTGAAACTCCGCCTTAACAGGGAGGCTGAAGCTTTCTTT
CSVKLRLNREAEAFF
>-|-|TRBV9|TRBJ2-6
TGTGCCAGCAGCGTGGCAACCTCTGGGGCCAACGTCCTGACTTTC
CASSVATSGANVLTF
>-|-|TRBV5-1|TRBJ1-1
TGCGCCAGCAGCTTACTCGACATGAACACTGAAGCTTTCTTT
CASSLLDMNTEAFF
>-|-|TRBV30|TRBJ2-1
TGTGCCTACAGTAGGGACCGCAATGAGCAGTTCTTC
CAYSRDRNEQFF
>once|-|TRBV5-6|TRBJ1-3
TGTGCCAGCAGCTTGATGGGGGCAGGAAACACCATATATTTT
CASSLMGAGNTIYF
>-|-|TRBV7-2|TRBJ2-2
TGTGCCAGCAGCCCGAACACCGGGGAGCTGTTTTTT
CASSPNTGELFF
>-|-|TRBV15|TRBJ2-7
TGTGCCACCAGCAGAGCCCCTGAATACGAGCAGTACTTC
CATSRAPEYEQYF
>once|-|TRBV5-5|TRBJ1-2
TGTGCCAGCAGCTTCACAGGGAGCGATGGCTACACCTTC
CASSFTGSDGYTF
>-|-|TRBV11-2|TRBJ2-7
TGTGCCAGCAGCTTAGATCATTCGGGCGGAATCTACGAGCAGTACTTC
CASSLDHSGGIYEQYF
>-|-|TRBV29-1|TRBJ2-7
TGCAGCACCACTCGAGGGGCAGGGCGTTCCTACGAGCAGTACTTC
CSTTRGAGRSYEQYF
>-|-|TRBV9|TRBJ2-7
TGTGCCAGCAGCGTAGCGGGGGCCTCCTACGAGCAGTACTTC
CASSVAGASYEQYF
>-|-|TRBV4-1|TRBJ2-7
TGCGCCAGCAGCTCTTCTGACAGGCTGGCAGAGCAGTACTTC
CASSSSDRLAEQYF
>-|-|TRBV18|TRBJ2-3
TGTGCCAGCTCACCACGACTGTCTAGCACAGATACGCAGTATTTT
CASSPRLSSTDTQYF